The 9 T cell receptor beta chains below were found in one sample sequenced in a study of blood T cell repertoires in COVID-19. Sequenced by immunoSEQ multiplex PCR; TCRdb stores in-frame clones only, minus some. The sample has about 160,000 clones, approximately 86% seen once. Sequenced: peripheral blood. These receptors all stem from a woman in her sixties who had recovered from COVID-19.

This clone was seen at least ten times. The chain is built from TRBV29-1 and TRBJ2-2; 9 bases map to TRBD1. V shed 7 bases, J shed 3 bases, and the junction held 12 bases outside the gene matches. This CDR3 is 16 amino acids long. CDR1 SQVTM and CDR2 ANQGSEA come from the germline V gene. CDR3 amino acids: CSAGDRVDSDTGELFF. CDR3 DNA sequence: TGCAGCGCTGGGGACAGGGTTGATTCCGACACCGGGGAGCTGTTTTTT.

J is TRBJ2-6 and V is TRBV4-1; 10 positions match TRBD1. With 4 bases clipped from V and 0 bases from J, the junction kept 0 bases outside the gene matches. Germline CDR1 is MGHRA and CDR2 is YSYEKL. CDR3 length equals 16 residues. In nucleotides, the CDR3 is TGCGCCAGCAGCCGGGACAGGGGCTCTGGGGCCAACGTCCTGACTTTC. This encodes CASSRDRGSGANVLTF.

By sample share, this clone is medium-sized. This sequence joins TRBV5-6 and TRBJ2-7, with 8 nucleotides matching TRBD2. Germline V gene data show CDR1 as SGHDT and CDR2 as YYEEEE. This CDR3 is built from 13 residues. The V segment lost 4 bases and the J segment 2 bases; nucleotides outside the gene matches: 2. The CDR3 spells CASSPGGAYEQYF. The CDR3 DNA follows: TGTGCCAGCAGCCCCGGGGGGGCCTACGAGCAGTACTTC.

The chain links TRBV6-5 to TRBJ2-7; D is possibly TRBD1 (5 bases). CDR3 length equals 16 residues. The V and J ends lost 4 bases and 2 bases respectively, with 18 bases between them. Germline CDR1 is MNHEY and CDR2 is SVGAGI. The CDR3 bases are TGTGCCAGCAGTTCCCCTTCCGACAGAGTAACCTACGAGCAGTACTTC. Translating gives CASSSPSDRVTYEQYF.

The rearrangement uses TRBV18 and TRBJ1-1, with D unclear. The V and J ends lost 6 bases and 6 bases respectively, with 32 bases between them. The CDR3 extends over 19 amino acids. CDR1 and CDR2 (germline): KGHSH, LQKENI. CDR3 bases: TGTGCCAGCTCCCTGAAGCACCCGGGAGCGGGCATTGGTTTGGCTGAAGCTTTCTTT. Its protein product is CASSLKHPGAGIGLAEAFF.

V and J are TRBV9 and TRBJ2-7; the match to TRBD2 covers 8 bases. This CDR3 comprises 15 residues. Germline V gene data show CDR1 as SGDLS and CDR2 as YYNGEE. V shed 4 bases, J shed 1 base, and the junction held 7 bases outside the gene matches. CDR3 protein: CASSPVGGGSYEQYF. The CDR3 coding sequence is TGTGCCAGCAGCCCGGTCGGGGGGGGGTCCTACGAGCAGTACTTC.

The chain recombines TRBV10-1 with TRBJ1-3, with D possibly TRBD1 on 5 matching bases. The CDR3 is made up of 15 amino acids. Germline CDR1 and CDR2: WNHNN and SYGVQD (reference sequence). With 6 bases removed from V and 2 bases from J, the gap between germline ends came to 14 bases. The CDR3 coding sequence is TGCGCCAGCAGGGCGATGGGCAGGGCTGGAAACACCATATATTTT. Protein sequence: CASRAMGRAGNTIYF.

The chain is built from TRBV6-5 and TRBJ1-2; D not resolved. There are 13 residues in the CDR3. Trimming stripped 8 bases from V and 7 bases from J, with 17 bases between. Germline CDR1 is MNHEY and CDR2 is SVGAGI. CDR3 in amino acids: CASARSLSGGYTF. The CDR3 DNA reads as TGTGCCAGCGCTAGGTCACTAAGCGGTGGCTACACCTTC.

This chain uses TRBV5-8 with TRBJ2-5; 8 nucleotides match TRBD2. V lost 4 bases and J lost 5; bases outside the gene matches: 19. Per germline, CDR1 SGHTS and CDR2 YDEGEE. There are 18 residues in the CDR3. The CDR3 here is CASSRRLRAGALRETQYF. The CDR3 DNA sequence: TGTGCCAGCAGCAGACGACTGCGAGCGGGGGCTCTTAGGGAGACCCAGTACTTC.